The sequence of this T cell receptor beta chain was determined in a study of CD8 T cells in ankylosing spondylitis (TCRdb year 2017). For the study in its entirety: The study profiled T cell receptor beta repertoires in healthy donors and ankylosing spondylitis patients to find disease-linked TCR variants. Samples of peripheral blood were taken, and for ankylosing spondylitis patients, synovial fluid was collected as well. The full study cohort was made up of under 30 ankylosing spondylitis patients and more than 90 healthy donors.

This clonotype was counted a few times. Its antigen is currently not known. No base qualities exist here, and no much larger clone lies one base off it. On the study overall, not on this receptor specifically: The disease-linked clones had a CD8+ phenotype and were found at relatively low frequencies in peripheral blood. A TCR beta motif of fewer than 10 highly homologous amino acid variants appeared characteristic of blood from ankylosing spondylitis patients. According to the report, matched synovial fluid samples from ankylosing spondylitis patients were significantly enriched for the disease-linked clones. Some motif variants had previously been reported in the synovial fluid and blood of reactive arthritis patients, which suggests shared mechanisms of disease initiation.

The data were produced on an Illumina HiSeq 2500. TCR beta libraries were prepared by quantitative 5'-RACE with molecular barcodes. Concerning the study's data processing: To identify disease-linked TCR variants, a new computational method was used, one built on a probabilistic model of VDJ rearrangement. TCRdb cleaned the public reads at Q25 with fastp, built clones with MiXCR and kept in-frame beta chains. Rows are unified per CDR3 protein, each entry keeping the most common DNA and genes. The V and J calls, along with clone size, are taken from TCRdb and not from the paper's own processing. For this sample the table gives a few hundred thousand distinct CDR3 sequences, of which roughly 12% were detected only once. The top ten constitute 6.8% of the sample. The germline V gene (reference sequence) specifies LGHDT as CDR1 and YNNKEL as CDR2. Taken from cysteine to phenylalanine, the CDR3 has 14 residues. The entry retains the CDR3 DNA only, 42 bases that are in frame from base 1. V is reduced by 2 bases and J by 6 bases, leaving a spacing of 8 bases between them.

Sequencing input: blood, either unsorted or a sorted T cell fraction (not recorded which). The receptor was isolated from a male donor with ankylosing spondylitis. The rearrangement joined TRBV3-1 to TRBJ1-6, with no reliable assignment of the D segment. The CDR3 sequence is CASSQFYSNSPLHF. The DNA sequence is TGTGCCAGCAGCCAATTTTACAGTAATTCACCCCTCCACTTT. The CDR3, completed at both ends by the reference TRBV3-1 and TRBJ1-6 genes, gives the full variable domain DTAVSQTPKYLVTQMGNDKSIKCEQNLGHDTMYWYKQDSKKFLKIMFSYNNKELIINETVPNRFSPKSPDKAHLNLHINSLELGDSAVYFCASSQFYSNSPLHFGNGTRLTVT.